One and the same sample provided the 30 T cell receptor beta chains below, sequenced in a study of blood T cells in healthy people across ages. A second PCR, run for roughly 7 to 12 cycles, used a sample-barcoded 5' primer plus a J-beta primer mix. Via MiXCR, TCRdb re-called the 5' RACE reads, giving one row per CDR3 protein. The table includes around 1.5 million distinct CDR3 sequences, 42% detected once. Sequencing was done on a sample of blood. The receptor source for this set is a woman between 18 and 30 years old in good health.

V is TRBV2 and J is TRBJ2-3, with D possibly matching TRBD2 (5 bases). Germline V gene data show CDR1 as SNHLY and CDR2 as FYNNEI. This CDR3 comprises 15 residues. V lost 3 bases to trimming and J lost 0 bases, with 10 bases between them. This CDR3 is CASSEGVPSTDTQYF. CDR3 coding DNA: TGTGCCAGCAGTGAGGGAGTCCCGAGCACAGATACGCAGTATTTT.

The chain links TRBV5-1 to TRBJ1-4; the D gene is possibly TRBD1 (6 bases). The V end lost 4 bases, the J end lost 6 bases, and 16 bases lay between the germline ends. This CDR3 is 15 amino acids long. CDR1 SGHRS and CDR2 YFSETQ come from the germline V gene. The chain's CDR3 is CASSPLNRVDEKLFF. The CDR3 DNA follows: TGCGCCAGCAGCCCACTAAACAGGGTTGATGAAAAACTGTTTTTT. The full variable domain, with the rest looked up from reference TRBV5-1 and TRBJ1-4, is KAGVTQTPRYLIKTRGQQVTLSCSPISGHRSVSWYQQTPGQGLQFLFEYFSETQRNKGNFPGRFSGRQFSNSRSEMNVSTLELGDSALYLCASSPLNRVDEKLFFGSGTQLSVL.

The gene calls are TRBV15 and TRBJ2-7; D not certain. Trimming removed 1 base from V and 0 bases from J, with 10 bases in between. In germline, CDR1 is LNHNV, CDR2 YYDKDF (reference sequence). This CDR3 contains 15 residues. The CDR3 here is CATSRVVDSSYEQYF. In nucleotides, the CDR3 is TGTGCCACCAGCAGAGTGGTGGATTCCTCCTACGAGCAGTACTTC.

This clonotype occurred a few times. This chain connects TRBV4-1 to TRBJ1-4; D unresolved. The CDR3 has 16 amino acids. V was pared by 7 bases and J by 4 bases, with 19 bases between. Germline CDR1 and CDR2: MGHRA and YSYEKL. CDR3 protein: CASTQNEAALNEKLFF. The CDR3 DNA reads as TGCGCCAGCACCCAGAACGAGGCAGCCCTTAATGAAAAACTGTTTTTT.

V is TRBV12-3 or TRBV12-4 and J is TRBJ2-7, with 7 nucleotides matching TRBD2. The V segment lost 6 bases and the J segment 2 bases; nucleotides outside the gene matches: 10. This CDR3 contains 15 residues. CDR3 in DNA: TGTGCCAGCAGGGGTACTAGCGTGCACACCTACGAGCAGTACTTC. Protein: CASRGTSVHTYEQYF.

V and J are TRBV20-1 and TRBJ1-5; no clear D. Per germline, CDR1 DFQATT and CDR2 SNEGSKA (reference sequence). V was clipped by 6 bases and J by 4 bases, with 22 bases between them. This CDR3 is 16 amino acids long. CDR3 loop: CSASGEAPTINQPQHF. The CDR3 DNA is TGCAGTGCCTCGGGAGAGGCCCCAACTATTAATCAGCCCCAGCATTTT.

The V call is TRBV27, the J call TRBJ2-7; TRBD1 is a possible D gene (6 bases). The germline CDR1 and CDR2 sequences are MNHEY and SMNVEV (reference sequence). Trimming took 10 bases from V and 4 from J, leaving 20 bases between them. This CDR3 has 14 amino acids. The CDR3: CATENLDRLYEQYF. DNA for the CDR3: TGTGCCACCGAGAACCTCGACAGGCTGTACGAGCAGTACTTC.

This chain uses TRBV6-5 with TRBJ2-4; 7 nucleotides line up with TRBD2. TRBJ2-7 matches the DNA end more closely, so the J call is doubtful. Germline CDR1 and CDR2: MNHEY and SVGAGI. The CDR3 has 12 residues. The CDR3 loop is CASMQGGNEQYF. In DNA, the CDR3 is TGTGCCAGCATGCAGGGAGGGAACGAGCAGTACTTC.

The chain combines TRBV28 with TRBJ1-4; no firm D call. CDR3 length: 20 residues. V was shortened by 6 bases and J by 5 bases, with 31 bases between the two germline ends. CDR1 and CDR2 (germline): MDHEN, SYDVKM. The CDR3 loop is CASRNYIKLTGAHKNEKLFF. CDR3 nucleotide sequence: TGTGCCAGCAGGAATTATATAAAACTGACGGGAGCCCATAAAAATGAAAAACTGTTTTTT.

This chain uses TRBV6-6 with TRBJ2-2; no clear D gene. V shed 5 bases and J shed 3 bases, with 7 bases lying between them. The CDR3 is 13 residues long. CDR1 and CDR2 (germline): MNHNY, SVGAGI (reference sequence). In DNA form, the CDR3 reads TGTGCCAGCAGTGATCTGTACACCGGGGAGCTGTTTTTT. It encodes CASSDLYTGELFF.

This clonotype was recorded a few times. V gene TRBV20-1 combines with J gene TRBJ2-1, with D perhaps assigned TRBD1 or TRBD2 (6 bases each). Germline V gene lookup returns CDR1 DFQATT and CDR2 SNEGSKA (reference sequence). This CDR3 comprises 15 residues. V shed 2 bases and J shed 0 bases, with 11 bases lying between them. CDR3 loop: CSARNGGPSYNEQFF. CDR3 bases: TGCAGTGCTAGAAACGGGGGCCCCTCCTACAATGAGCAGTTCTTC.

The sample holds a few counts of this clonotype. The V gene is TRBV6-5, the J gene TRBJ1-2; 7 bases line up with TRBD1. V dropped 6 bases and J dropped 2; count of bases not matched to a gene: 3. CDR3 length equals 13 residues. Germline V lookup: CDR1 MNHEY, CDR2 SVGAGI. CDR3 nucleotide sequence: TGTGCCAGCAGGCGGGACAGAAACTATGGCTACACCTTC. Protein: CASRRDRNYGYTF.

This rearrangement joins TRBV20-1 to TRBJ2-7; no firm D call. V lost 1 base and J lost 5, with 6 bases in between. Germline values: CDR1 DFQATT, CDR2 SNEGSKA (reference sequence). This CDR3 has 11 residues. CDR3 in amino acids: CSARGPNEQYF. The CDR3 DNA reads TGCAGTGCTAGAGGGCCAAACGAGCAGTACTTC.

With regard to this clonotype: Relative to the germline gene, one junction end is altered; a read error may explain this. This rearrangement joins TRBV6-1 to TRBJ2-1; D could derive from TRBD1 or TRBD2 (5 bases each). CDR1 is MNHNS, CDR2 SASEGT, per germline. CDR3 length: 16 amino acids. The CDR3 sequence: CTSISVHEGSYNEQFF. CDR3 sequence (DNA): TGTACCAGCATTTCCGTCCATGAGGGGTCCTACAATGAGCAGTTCTTC.

The table lists this clonotype with a few counts. The V gene is TRBV3-1, the J gene TRBJ2-6; D remains ambiguous. The CDR3 extends over 16 amino acids. Germline-derived CDR1 and CDR2 are LGHDT and YNNKEL (reference sequence). Trimming shortened V by 5 bases and J by 2 bases, and 13 bases separated the two germline ends. CDR3 residues: CASSLIITAGANVLTF. In nucleotides, the CDR3 is TGTGCCAGCAGCTTAATCATAACGGCTGGGGCCAACGTCCTGACTTTC.

The chain recombines TRBV28 with TRBJ2-1; D might be TRBD1 or TRBD2, each matching 6 bases. The better agreement between TRBJ2-7 and the DNA end casts doubt on the J call. This CDR3 is 15 amino acids long. The germline V gene has CDR1 MDHEN and CDR2 SYDVKM. CDR3 loop: CASSYGGGSYNEQYF. The CDR3 region has the DNA TGTGCCAGCAGTTACGGGGGCGGCTCCTACAATGAGCAGTACTTC.

V is TRBV28 and J is TRBJ2-5, with D perhaps being TRBD1 or TRBD2 (6 bases each). This CDR3 is 15 amino acids long. Trimming took 10 bases from V and 2 from J, leaving 20 bases between them. From germline, CDR1 is MDHEN and CDR2 SYDVKM. CDR3 in DNA: TGTGCCACCAAAAAGTCTGGGGGGCCACAAGAGACCCAGTACTTC. It specifies CATKKSGGPQETQYF.

This clonotype was found a few times. The germline gene is not matched at one end of the junction; a read error may be the cause. For the CDR3, the DNA is TGTGCCAGTAGCCCTACAGGGAATCCCTACGAGCAGTACTTT. Translated: CASSPTGNPYEQYF. The chain has TRBV3-1 and TRBJ2-7, with a weak D call TRBD1 (6 bases). CDR1 and CDR2 from the germline V gene are LGHDT and YNNKEL (reference sequence). This CDR3 is 14 amino acids long.

The chain links TRBV7-9 to TRBJ1-4; D uncertain. V was pared by 1 base and J by 7 bases, with 7 bases between. The CDR3 has 13 residues. Germline values: CDR1 SEHNR, CDR2 FQNEAQ (reference sequence). Here the CDR3 DNA reads TGTGCCAGCAGCTTAGGGCTCCGTGAAAAACTGTTTTTT. Translating gives CASSLGLREKLFF.

This clonotype turned up a few times. This chain uses TRBV4-1 with TRBJ1-4, with unresolved D. V gave up 0 bases and J gave up 7 bases, with 9 bases separating them. The CDR3 is 14 residues long. Germline V gene lookup returns CDR1 MGHRA and CDR2 YSYEKL. The CDR3 reads CASSQDLRGEKLFF. CDR3 bases: TGCGCCAGCAGCCAAGATCTACGTGGTGAAAAACTGTTTTTT.

With respect to this clonotype: It differs at one base from a far larger clone, so likely a read error. The J gene is TRBJ1-1, the V gene TRBV6-4; possible D gene TRBD1, 5 bases. This CDR3 region has 13 residues. Germline V CDR1 and CDR2: MRHNA, SNTAGT. The CDR3 reads CTSSRTGNTEAFF. The CDR3, as DNA: TGTACCAGCAGCCGCACAGGGAACACTGAAGCTTTCTTT.

This rearrangement joins TRBV9 to TRBJ1-3, with D perhaps TRBD1 (5 bases). The germline gives CDR1 SGDLS, CDR2 YYNGEE. The CDR3 is made up of 15 amino acids. V lost 0 bases, J lost 2 bases, and 9 bases lay in between. The CDR3 DNA reads TGTGCCAGCAGCGTAGAAAGGGGCCCTGGAAACACCATATATTTT. This codes for CASSVERGPGNTIYF.

This clonotype was seen once. This sequence joins TRBV6-5 and TRBJ2-7; 9 bases are a match to TRBD1. V lost 6 bases, J lost 4 bases, and 10 bases stayed unmatched. This CDR3 comprises 15 residues. Germline CDR1 is MNHEY and CDR2 is SVGAGI. CDR3 amino acids: CASRNLGTGLYEQYF. CDR3 sequence (DNA): TGTGCCAGCAGGAACCTGGGGACAGGGTTATACGAGCAGTACTTC.

This clonotype showed up just a few times. The J gene is TRBJ2-3, the V gene TRBV7-7; a possible D gene is TRBD2 (5 bases). CDR3 size: 16 residues. Trimming left V 5 bases short and J 0 bases short, with 15 bases between. Germline CDR1 SSHAT, CDR2 FNYEAQ (reference sequence). The CDR3, as DNA: TGTGCCAGCAGCCCGGTCAGGCGGGCTAGCACAGATACGCAGTATTTT. Its translation is CASSPVRRASTDTQYF.

The J gene is TRBJ2-7, the V gene TRBV12-3 or TRBV12-4, with a possible D match to TRBD2 (6 bases). This CDR3 region has 14 residues. V lost 5 bases and J lost 3, with 14 bases in between. CDR3 loop: CASSKGGGVYEQYF. The DNA for the CDR3 is TGTGCCAGCAGTAAGGGAGGAGGGGTCTACGAGCAGTACTTC.

The genes are TRBV9 and TRBJ2-6; D is uncertain. The germline CDR1 and CDR2 sequences are SGDLS and YYNGEE. Trimming pared 0 bases from V and 0 bases from J, leaving 10 bases between. The CDR3 spans 17 residues. The CDR3: CASSVVKGVSGANVLTF. CDR3 DNA: TGTGCCAGCAGCGTAGTCAAGGGCGTCTCTGGGGCCAACGTCCTGACTTTC.

The chain employs TRBV20-1 and TRBJ2-5, with 7 bases that match TRBD1. Looked up from germline, CDR1 is DFQATT and CDR2 is SNEGSKA (reference sequence). Trimming removed 2 bases from V and 1 base from J; junction bases left unmatched: 4. The CDR3 runs to 14 residues. CDR3 DNA sequence: TGCAGTGCTAGATACCAGGGGGTCCAAGAGACCCAGTACTTC. Protein sequence: CSARYQGVQETQYF.

The chain is built from TRBV28 and TRBJ2-2; D is possibly TRBD1 (5 bases). This CDR3 has 17 residues. V was shortened by 1 base and J by 2 bases, with 14 bases between the two germline ends. Germline assignment: CDR1 MDHEN and CDR2 SYDVKM. The CDR3 sequence is CASSLSPVRVNTGELFF. Written as DNA, the CDR3 is TGTGCCAGCAGTTTATCCCCTGTCAGGGTCAACACCGGGGAGCTGTTTTTT.

The chain is built from TRBV7-9 and TRBJ1-2, with 7 bases matching TRBD1. CDR1 is SEHNR and CDR2 is FQNEAQ in the germline V gene (reference sequence). Unmatched junction bases numbered 3, after V lost 0 bases and J lost 2 bases. The CDR3 spans 15 residues. Here the CDR3 DNA reads TGTGCCAGCAGCTTAGCGGGGACAGACAACTATGGCTACACCTTC. Translated, it gives CASSLAGTDNYGYTF. Using reference TRBV7-9 and TRBJ1-2 for the parts outside the CDR3, the full variable domain is DTGVSQNPRHKITKRGQNVTFRCDPISEHNRLYWYRQTLGQGPEFLTYFQNEAQLEKSRLLSDRFSAERPKGSFSTLEIQRTEQGDSAMYLCASSLAGTDNYGYTFGSGTRLTVV.

This clonotype was seen a handful of times. The gene calls are TRBV20-1 and TRBJ1-2; D possibly corresponds to TRBD1 (5 bases). The CDR3 consists of 11 residues. Germline loops: CDR1 DFQATT, CDR2 SNEGSKA (reference sequence). The V and J ends lost 8 bases and 8 bases respectively, with 15 bases between them. DNA for the CDR3: TGCAGTACCCGCGGGGCGGACGGCTACACCTTC. Translated, it gives CSTRGADGYTF.